This TCR beta chain comes out of a study of PD-L1 blockade in urothelial cancer (dated by TCRdb to between 2016 and 2019). About the investigation overall: All patients started therapy around 2014 and received atezolizumab 1,200 mg intravenously every 3 weeks. About 90% of the roughly 30 patients were males with bladder-origin urothelial cancer, and about 60% of the 29 reported a prior smoking history. In the same patients, pretreatment tumors underwent whole exome sequencing and RNA sequencing in addition to TCR sequencing. Durable clinical benefit was achieved by nine patients and was not achieved by 20 patients. Patients had an ECOG performance status of 0 or 1 and had received between 0 and 3 prior chemotherapy regimens. Blood samples gave a median of 141,255 T cells and under 85,000 unique TCRs, with a median clonality of around 0.08. Blood samples were analyzed 3 weeks after the start of treatment (second dose) and 6 weeks after the start of treatment. Pretreatment blood TCR-seq was available for under 35 patients, at least one posttreatment blood collection was obtained for 25 or so patients, and tumor TCR-seq was available for 25 or so patients. Durable clinical benefit meant progression-free survival longer than 6 months, and TCR features were also tested against progression-free and overall survival. TCR sequencing covered pretreatment tumor samples and matched, serially collected peripheral blood taken before and after atezolizumab treatment. Somatic, immune and clinical correlates of response to PD-L1 blockade with atezolizumab in urothelial cancer were the focus of an exploratory multi-omic analysis.

General findings and caveats noted by the study authors: Because the sample size was small (n = 29) and many of the analyses were exploratory, the results are meant to be hypothesis-generating. Among patients with durable benefit, tumor-associated TCR clones showed greater expansion in peripheral blood 3 weeks after treatment started (n ≈ 21, p = 0.022). A pretreatment peripheral blood TCR clonality below the median was linked to improved progression-free and overall survival.

The CDR3 numbers 11 residues from cysteine through phenylalanine. The retained sequence is limited to the CDR3, 33 bases, with the frame set at the first base. V was cut back by 5 bases and J by 7 bases, leaving a gap of 9 bases between them. CDR1 and CDR2 are read off the germline V gene as SGHAT and FQNNGV. The cohort comprised roughly 30 patients with locally advanced or metastatic urothelial carcinoma treated at Memorial Sloan Kettering on a trial protocol. Peripheral blood mononuclear cells were collected pretreatment and during treatment, with between 1 and 8 total time points per patient. The Qiagen DNeasy Blood extraction kit was used to purify genomic DNA from total PBMCs and tumor samples. PBMCs were collected pretreatment and during treatment and were isolated and stored as previously described. On this clone itself: The clone's antigen remains unknown. The record has no base qualities; no much larger clone is one base away.

Synthetic TCR analog templates were spiked into each PCR to estimate absolute template abundance from read counts. The immunoSEQ assay used bias-controlled V and J gene primers to amplify TCRbeta CDR3 regions from genomic DNA. Sequencing of rearranged TCRbeta segments was performed at approximately 20X coverage. For the original study's pipeline: Sequencing errors were corrected by clustering, and CDR3s were annotated against IMGT so that V, D and J genes could be assigned. Downstream analyses used only productive TCRbeta rearrangements, leaving out any out-of-frame or stop-codon sequences. Clonality was calculated as one minus the Shannon entropy normalized by the log of the number of unique productive sequences. Fisher's exact test with Benjamini-Hochberg correction, at a threshold of adjusted p below 0.01, was used to find clones that differed between time points or between blood and tumor. The clones in this table, taken by TCRdb from immuneACCESS, are in-frame only. Not every clone is retained; where verified, under half of the shortfall comes from an unresolved V gene, and the cause of the rest is unknown. D and trimming come from the DNA, and the V and J calls and clone size come from that table. The sample has 17,000 or so clones on record, roughly 87% of them singletons. The ten largest account for about 6.1% of the sample.

The chain employs TRBV11-2 and TRBJ2-7, with the D gene not confidently named. The clonotype comes from a man aged 50 to 60 with urothelial cancer. This material consisted of PBMCs, taken around atezolizumab (anti-PD-L1) treatment. The nucleotide sequence is given as TGTGCCAGCAGCAATAGTAGAGAGCAGTACTTC. The encoded protein is CASSNSREQYF.